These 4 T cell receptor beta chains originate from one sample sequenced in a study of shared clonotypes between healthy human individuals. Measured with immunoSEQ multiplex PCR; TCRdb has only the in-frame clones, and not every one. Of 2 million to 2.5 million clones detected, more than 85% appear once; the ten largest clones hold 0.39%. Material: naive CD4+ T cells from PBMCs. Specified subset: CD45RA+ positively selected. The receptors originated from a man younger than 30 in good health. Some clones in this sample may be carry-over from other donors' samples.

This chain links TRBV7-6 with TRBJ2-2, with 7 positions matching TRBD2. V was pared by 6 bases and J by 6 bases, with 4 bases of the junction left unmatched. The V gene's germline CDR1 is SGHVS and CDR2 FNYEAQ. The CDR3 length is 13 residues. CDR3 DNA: TGTGCCAGCAGGCCAACTAGCGCCGGGGAGCTGTTTTTT. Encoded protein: CASRPTSAGELFF. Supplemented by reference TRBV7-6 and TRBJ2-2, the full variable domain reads GAGVSQSPRYKVTKRGQDVALRCDPISGHVSLYWYRQALGQGPEFLTYFNYEAQQDKSGLPNDRFSAERPEGSISTLTIQRTEQRDSAMYRCASRPTSAGELFFGEGSRLTVL.

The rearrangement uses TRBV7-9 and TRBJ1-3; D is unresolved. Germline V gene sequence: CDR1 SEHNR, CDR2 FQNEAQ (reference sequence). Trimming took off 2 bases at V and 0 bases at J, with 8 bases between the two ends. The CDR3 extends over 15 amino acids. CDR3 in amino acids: CASSLRPHSGNTIYF. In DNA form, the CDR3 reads TGTGCCAGCAGCTTAAGACCCCACTCTGGAAACACCATATATTTT. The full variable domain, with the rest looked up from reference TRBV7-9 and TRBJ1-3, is DTGVSQNPRHKITKRGQNVTFRCDPISEHNRLYWYRQTLGQGPEFLTYFQNEAQLEKSRLLSDRFSAERPKGSFSTLEIQRTEQGDSAMYLCASSLRPHSGNTIYFGEGSWLTVV.

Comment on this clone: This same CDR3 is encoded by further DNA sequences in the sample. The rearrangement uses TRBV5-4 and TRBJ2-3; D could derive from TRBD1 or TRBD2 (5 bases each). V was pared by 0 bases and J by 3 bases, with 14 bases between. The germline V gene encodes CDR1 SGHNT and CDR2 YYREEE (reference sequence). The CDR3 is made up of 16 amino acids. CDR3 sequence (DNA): TGTGCCAGCAGCTTGGCACGGGGTTCAGGGACAGATACGCAGTATTTT. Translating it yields CASSLARGSGTDTQYF.

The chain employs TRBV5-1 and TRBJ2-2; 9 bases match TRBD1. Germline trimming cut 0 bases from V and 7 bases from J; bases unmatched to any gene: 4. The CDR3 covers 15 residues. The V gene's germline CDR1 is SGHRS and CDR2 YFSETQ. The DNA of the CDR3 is TGCGCCAGCAGCTTGGGCGGGACAGGGATCGGGGAGCTGTTTTTT. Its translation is CASSLGGTGIGELFF.